This T cell receptor (beta chain) originates from a study of OX40 agonist ivuxolimab in advanced cancers. Across the whole study: Patients assigned to dose escalation were diagnosed with hepatocellular carcinoma, melanoma, renal cell or head and neck cancer.

Germline V CDR1 and CDR2: SNHLY, FYNNEI. The CDR3 has 17 amino acids. Trimming at V came to 7 bases and at J to 4 bases, leaving 15 bases not matched to a gene. Sequencing was performed with immunoSEQ multiplex PCR; in TCRdb, only in-frame clones are kept and a portion is missing. The data contain tens of thousands of clones, about 92% of them singletons. The clonotype was recovered from an adult with an advanced solid tumor such as melanoma, head and neck, liver or kidney cancer. This specimen was CD4+ or CD8+ T cells sorted from blood, taken in a trial of the OX40 agonist ivuxolimab. The chain is built from TRBV2 and TRBJ1-1, with TRBD1 matching 10 bases. The CDR3 spells CASTRGVTGGEGTEAFF. For the CDR3, the DNA is TGTGCCAGCACCCGAGGGGTGACAGGGGGCGAGGGCACTGAAGCTTTCTTT.